The present T cell receptor beta chain was sequenced within a study of T cell repertoires in ileal Crohn's disease. Study background: M6 samples are neoterminal ileum biopsies from postoperative colonoscopy. Findings and limits, study-wide: Endoscopy was done a median about 6.8 months after surgery. High-frequency clones were more common in sorted CD8 than CD4 cells. Clonality above 26.8% at surgery always came with endoscopic recurrence.

This table comes from immunoSEQ multiplex PCR, and its TCRdb copy is limited to in-frame clones, with some not included. The data show several thousand clones, with around 85% seen just once and approximately 5.1% held by the top ten. Regarding time point: neoterminal ileum biopsy at postoperative endoscopy, about 6 months after surgery. Worth noting for this clone: Its antigen is as yet unknown.

This TCR was sampled from an adult with Crohn's disease. Input material: ileal tissue.

The CDR3 nucleotides are TGTGCCAGCAGTTTTCTCGGACAGGGGCAAGAGACCCAGTACTTC. As protein: CASSFLGQGQETQYF. V is TRBV28 and J is TRBJ2-5, with TRBD1 identical over 9 bases. V was clipped by 3 bases and J by 2 bases; unmatched bases: 4. The CDR3 is 15 amino acids. Germline CDR1 and CDR2: MDHEN and SYDVKM.